These 25 T cell receptor beta chains came from one sample sequenced in a study of T cells after yellow fever vaccination. TCRdb re-called the 5' RACE reads through MiXCR, storing one row per CDR3 protein. This sample yields about 260,000 distinct CDR3 sequences, of which approximately 12% are seen a single time; around 0.55% belongs to the top ten. The sample here was CD4+ T cells sorted from PBMCs, taken 45 days after the yellow fever booster vaccination. The origin of the receptors is a man aged 25-40 years who received the YFV17D yellow fever vaccine.

This clonotype was detected many times. The chain couples TRBV12-3 or TRBV12-4 to TRBJ1-6; unclear D gene. The germline V and J ends were trimmed by 5 bases and 5 bases, with 10 bases remaining between them. This CDR3 has 14 amino acids. CDR3 sequence reads: CASSPGRNNSPLHF. The DNA of the CDR3 is TGTGCCAGCAGTCCCGGACGGAATAATTCACCCCTCCACTTT.

The rearrangement joins TRBV12-3 or TRBV12-4 to TRBJ1-4; 7 positions agree with TRBD1. With V trimmed by 3 bases and J by 7 bases, 8 bases remained unmatched. CDR3 length equals 15 residues. DNA of the CDR3: TGTGCCAGCAGTTTTGGGGAGGGGGCGCGTGAAAAACTGTTTTTT. It translates to CASSFGEGAREKLFF.

This clonotype was recorded a few times. The V gene is TRBV7-2, the J gene TRBJ2-7; no firm D call. CDR1 is SGHTA, CDR2 FQGNSA, per germline. The CDR3 is 14 amino acids. Trimming took 1 base from V and 2 from J, leaving 9 bases between them. This chain's CDR3 is CASSLEVGTYEQYF. DNA of the CDR3: TGTGCCAGCAGCTTAGAGGTGGGAACCTACGAGCAGTACTTC.

J is TRBJ2-5 and V is TRBV2; TRBD1 or TRBD2 may be the D gene (5 bases each). Germline V gene data show CDR1 as SNHLY and CDR2 as FYNNEI. CDR3 length equals 13 residues. V was shortened by 8 bases and J by 5 bases, with 15 bases between the two germline ends. CDR3 bases: TGTGCCAGCTGTAGGAGGACAATGGAGACCCAGTACTTC. Translated, it gives CASCRRTMETQYF.

This rearrangement joins TRBV7-9 to TRBJ2-5, with D maybe TRBD1 (6 bases). From germline, CDR1 is SEHNR and CDR2 FQNEAQ (reference sequence). Between the trimmed V and J ends, which lost 5 bases and 5 bases, there was a span of 15 bases. The CDR3 is made up of 14 amino acids. CDR3 nucleotide sequence: TGTGCCAGCAGCGTCTACAGGGTCGAGGAGACCCAGTACTTC. Translating it yields CASSVYRVEETQYF.

V and J are TRBV12-3 or TRBV12-4 and TRBJ1-2, with TRBD1 identical over 10 bases. The trim removed 3 bases at V and 6 bases at J, leaving 7 bases unmatched. CDR3 length equals 15 residues. CDR3: CASSFRDRGVHGYTF. Written as DNA, the CDR3 is TGTGCCAGCAGTTTCCGGGACAGGGGCGTCCATGGCTACACCTTC.

This clonotype was seen a few times. This rearrangement joins TRBV11-2 to TRBJ2-2; the match to TRBD2 covers 10 bases. The germline gives CDR1 SGHAT, CDR2 FQNNGV. This CDR3 contains 21 residues. V dropped 1 base and J dropped 5; count of bases not matched to a gene: 19. CDR3 sequence (DNA): TGTGCCAGCAGCTTAGGTTATAGCGGGAGGACCAGCTCACTTCCTACCGGGGAGCTGTTTTTT. Translated: CASSLGYSGRTSSLPTGELFF.

The CDR3 DNA sequence: TGTGCCAGCAGCTTGGAAGCGGGACGTCACGAGCAGTACTTC. Translated: CASSLEAGRHEQYF. J is TRBJ2-7 and V is TRBV5-6; TRBD2 matches at 7 bases. Germline values: CDR1 SGHDT, CDR2 YYEEEE. Trimming at V came to 0 bases and at J to 5 bases, leaving 5 bases not matched to a gene. The CDR3 runs to 14 residues.

The chain has TRBV20-1 and TRBJ2-7; maybe TRBD2 (5 bases). Germline values: CDR1 DFQATT, CDR2 SNEGSKA (reference sequence). CDR3 length: 15 residues. V was trimmed by 5 bases and J by 2 bases, leaving 19 bases between them. CDR3 sequence (DNA): TGCAGTGCTCCGAAGGTGCTGGACTTCCCCTACGAGCAGTACTTC. Its translation is CSAPKVLDFPYEQYF.

This clonotype was observed a handful of times. This chain links TRBV12-3 or TRBV12-4 with TRBJ2-7; 10 nucleotides agree with TRBD2. The length of the CDR3 is 15 residues. V trimming: 4 bases; J trimming: 2 bases; junction bases outside the gene matches: 5. DNA for the CDR3: TGTGCCAGCAGTTCCCGACTAGCGGGTGCCTACGAGCAGTACTTC. This codes for CASSSRLAGAYEQYF.

The CDR3 is CASSYRTGGDRDYGYTF. The CDR3 bases are TGTGCCAGCAGTTACCGGACAGGGGGCGATCGGGACTATGGCTACACCTTC. This chain connects TRBV6-2 or TRBV6-3 to TRBJ1-2; 11 bases align to TRBD1. With 2 bases clipped from V and 3 bases from J, the junction kept 8 bases outside the gene matches. The CDR3 length is 17 residues. Germline lookup yields CDR1 MNHEY and CDR2 SVGEGT.

In DNA form, the CDR3 reads TGTGCCAGCAGCTCCGCCCGGGGATATTCACCCCTCCACTTT. Translating it yields CASSSARGYSPLHF. The chain combines TRBV7-9 with TRBJ1-6; D gene unclear. The CDR3 length is 14 residues. Germline V gene lookup returns CDR1 SEHNR and CDR2 FQNEAQ (reference sequence). With 4 bases removed from V and 8 bases from J, the gap between germline ends came to 12 bases.

This clonotype was seen a few times. The chain carries TRBV7-2 and TRBJ2-7; TRBD2 agrees at 10 bases. This CDR3 has 14 residues. Germline loops: CDR1 SGHTA, CDR2 FQGNSA. Trimming at V came to 6 bases and at J to 2 bases, leaving 4 bases not matched to a gene. CDR3 in DNA: TGTGCCAGCAGTTGGACTAGCGGAGCCTACGAGCAGTACTTC. Amino acids: CASSWTSGAYEQYF. The variable domain in full, completed from reference TRBV7-2 and TRBJ2-7, reads GAGVSQSPSNKVTEKGKDVELRCDPISGHTALYWYRQSLGQGLEFLIYFQGNSAPDKSGLPSDRFSAERTGGSVSTLTIQRTQQEDSAVYLCASSWTSGAYEQYFGPGTRLTVT.

The genes are TRBV20-1 and TRBJ2-3; 11 nucleotides align to TRBD2. The germline V gene has CDR1 DFQATT and CDR2 SNEGSKA (reference sequence). The CDR3 is 15 residues long. After removal of 1 base from V and 6 bases from J, the junction contained 6 bases not matched to a gene. CDR3 sequence reads: CSARAPGLAVDTQYF. Here the CDR3 DNA reads TGCAGTGCTAGAGCCCCGGGACTAGCGGTTGATACGCAGTATTTT.

This sequence joins TRBV5-6 and TRBJ2-7; D is perhaps TRBD2 (5 bases). CDR3 length: 13 amino acids. The germline CDR1 and CDR2 sequences are SGHDT and YYEEEE. V shed 0 bases and J shed 11 bases, with 15 bases lying between them. CDR3 region: CASSLDLGSLKYF. Written as DNA, the CDR3 is TGTGCCAGCAGCTTGGATTTGGGGAGCTTGAAGTACTTC.

This clonotype was picked up many times. The chain is built from TRBV20-1 and TRBJ2-4; no clear D. Germline lookup yields CDR1 DFQATT and CDR2 SNEGSKA (reference sequence). The CDR3 sequence is 13 residues long. V lost 5 bases to trimming and J lost 4 bases, with 12 bases between them. DNA for the CDR3: TGCAGTGCTGCTCCCCCCCCGAAAAACATTCAGTACTTC. This sequence encodes CSAAPPPKNIQYF.

Here the CDR3 DNA reads TGCAGTGCTAGTCCCTCTACGGAGACCCAGTACTTC. Encoded protein: CSASPSTETQYF. The genes are TRBV20-1 and TRBJ2-5, with D uncertain. The CDR3 sequence is 12 residues long. Germline CDR1 is DFQATT and CDR2 is SNEGSKA (reference sequence). V was clipped by 3 bases and J by 5 bases, with 10 bases between them.

V is TRBV3-1 and J is TRBJ2-5; a possible D gene is TRBD2 (6 bases). CDR1 and CDR2 (germline): LGHDT, YNNKEL (reference sequence). The CDR3 is 13 residues long. V dropped 6 bases and J dropped 9 bases, with 17 bases sitting between them. CDR3 region: CASSLKMGGAQYF. Written as DNA, the CDR3 is TGTGCCAGCAGTCTCAAGATGGGCGGGGCCCAGTACTTC.

This clonotype was seen only a few times. This chain links TRBV2 with TRBJ2-3; D gene uncertain. V was pared by 3 bases and J by 3 bases, with 10 bases between. Germline V gene data show CDR1 as SNHLY and CDR2 as FYNNEI. This CDR3 comprises 14 residues. CDR3 DNA sequence: TGTGCCAGCAGTGATTGGAGCCGTACAGATACGCAGTATTTT. It encodes CASSDWSRTDTQYF.

The chain joins TRBV20-1 to TRBJ2-1, with D uncertain. In germline, CDR1 is DFQATT, CDR2 SNEGSKA (reference sequence). This CDR3 region has 14 residues. V gave up 3 bases and J gave up 0 bases, with 9 bases separating them. In nucleotides, the CDR3 is TGCAGTGCTAGTCCTTATAGCTCCTACAATGAGCAGTTCTTC. Translation gives CSASPYSSYNEQFF.

The V gene is TRBV6-2 or TRBV6-3, the J gene TRBJ1-3; D gene unclear. V was clipped by 5 bases and J by 0 bases, with 14 bases between them. This CDR3 has 16 residues. Germline-derived CDR1 and CDR2 are MNHEY and SVGEGT. This CDR3 reads CASSRDQAFSGNTIYF. CDR3 nucleotides: TGTGCCAGCAGTCGGGATCAGGCTTTCTCTGGAAACACCATATATTTT.

This clonotype was counted a few times. The V and J genes are TRBV18 and TRBJ2-5; D not resolved. CDR3 length: 14 residues. The ends were cut back, 0 bases at V and 3 bases at J, with 8 bases in the middle. Germline V CDR1 and CDR2: KGHSH, LQKENI. In DNA, the CDR3 is TGTGCCAGCTCACCACCGAATAGGAAAGAGACCCAGTACTTC. Residues: CASSPPNRKETQYF.

The V gene is TRBV5-1, the J gene TRBJ2-7; D is unclear. Trimming stripped 4 bases from V and 0 bases from J, with 11 bases between. This CDR3 comprises 14 residues. CDR1 is SGHRS and CDR2 is YFSETQ in the germline V gene. The CDR3 spells CASSDMTSSYEQYF. The CDR3, as DNA: TGCGCCAGCAGCGATATGACAAGCTCCTACGAGCAGTACTTC.

The rearrangement joins TRBV12-3 or TRBV12-4 to TRBJ2-1; no clear D gene. V lost 6 bases, J lost 4 bases, and 19 bases lay in between. The CDR3 consists of 16 residues. The CDR3 loop reads CASSALRAGIYNEQFF. The CDR3 DNA sequence: TGTGCCAGCAGCGCCTTACGGGCTGGTATTTACAATGAGCAGTTCTTC.

This clonotype was seen only a few times. V and J are TRBV27 and TRBJ2-7; D is undetermined. The CDR3 is 15 amino acids. From germline, CDR1 is MNHEY and CDR2 SMNVEV (reference sequence). Trimming cost V 7 bases and J 2 bases, with 18 bases left between them. CDR3 bases: TGTGCCAGCACGCCCCCCTTCTTAGGAACCTACGAGCAGTACTTC. Amino acids: CASTPPFLGTYEQYF.